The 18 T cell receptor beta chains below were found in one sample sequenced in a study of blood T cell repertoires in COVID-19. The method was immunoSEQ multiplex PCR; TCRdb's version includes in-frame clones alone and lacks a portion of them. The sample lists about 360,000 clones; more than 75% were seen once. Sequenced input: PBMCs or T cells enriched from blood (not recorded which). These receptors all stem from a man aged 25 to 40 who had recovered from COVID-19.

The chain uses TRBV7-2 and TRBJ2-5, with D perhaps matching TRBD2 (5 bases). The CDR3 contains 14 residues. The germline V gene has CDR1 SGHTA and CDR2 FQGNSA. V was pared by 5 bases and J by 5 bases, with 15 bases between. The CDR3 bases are TGTGCCAGCAGCCCAGAGGACCCGGGGGAGACCCAGTACTTC. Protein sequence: CASSPEDPGETQYF.

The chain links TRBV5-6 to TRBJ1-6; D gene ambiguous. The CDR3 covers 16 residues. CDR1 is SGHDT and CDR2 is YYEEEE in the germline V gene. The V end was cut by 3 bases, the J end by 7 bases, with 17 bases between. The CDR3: CASSSESGSANSPLHF. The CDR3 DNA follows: TGTGCCAGCAGCTCGGAGTCGGGGTCGGCCAATTCACCCCTCCACTTT.

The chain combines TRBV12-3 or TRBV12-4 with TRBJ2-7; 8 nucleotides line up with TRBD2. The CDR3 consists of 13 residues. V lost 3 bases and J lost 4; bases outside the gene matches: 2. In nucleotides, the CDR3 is TGTGCCAGCAGTTTCGGCGGGGGGTACGAGCAGTACTTC. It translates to CASSFGGGYEQYF.

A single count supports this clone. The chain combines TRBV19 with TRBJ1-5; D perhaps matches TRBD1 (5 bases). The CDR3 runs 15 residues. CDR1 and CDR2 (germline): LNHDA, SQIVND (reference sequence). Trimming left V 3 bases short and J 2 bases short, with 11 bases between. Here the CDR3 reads CASSIHEQGNQPQHF. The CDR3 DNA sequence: TGTGCCAGTAGTATTCACGAACAGGGCAATCAGCCCCAGCATTTT.

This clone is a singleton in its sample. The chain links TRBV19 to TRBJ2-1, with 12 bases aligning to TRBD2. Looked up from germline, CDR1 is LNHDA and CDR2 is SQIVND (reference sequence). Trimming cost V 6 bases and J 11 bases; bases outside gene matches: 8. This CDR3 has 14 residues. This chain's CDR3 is CASRVLAGGPQQFF. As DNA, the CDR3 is TGTGCCAGTAGGGTACTAGCGGGGGGCCCTCAGCAGTTCTTC. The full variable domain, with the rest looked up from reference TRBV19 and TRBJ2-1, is DGGITQSPKYLFRKEGQNVTLSCEQNLNHDAMYWYRQDPGQGLRLIYYSQIVNDFQKGDIAEGYSVSREKKESFPLTVTSAQKNPTAFYLCASRVLAGGPQQFFGPGTRLTVL.

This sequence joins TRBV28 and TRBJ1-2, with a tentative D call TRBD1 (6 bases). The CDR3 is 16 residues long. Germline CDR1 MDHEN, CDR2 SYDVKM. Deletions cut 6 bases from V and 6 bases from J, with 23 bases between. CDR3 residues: CASSPTPSGEGDGYTF. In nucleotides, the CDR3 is TGTGCCAGCAGCCCCACACCCTCAGGGGAAGGGGATGGCTACACCTTC.

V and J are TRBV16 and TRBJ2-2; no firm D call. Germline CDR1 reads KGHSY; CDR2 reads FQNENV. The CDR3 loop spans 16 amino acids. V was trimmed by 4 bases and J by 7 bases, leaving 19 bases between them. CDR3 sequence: CASSRAPAASGGELFF. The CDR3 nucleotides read TGTGCCAGCAGCCGCGCACCCGCGGCATCGGGCGGGGAGCTGTTTTTT.

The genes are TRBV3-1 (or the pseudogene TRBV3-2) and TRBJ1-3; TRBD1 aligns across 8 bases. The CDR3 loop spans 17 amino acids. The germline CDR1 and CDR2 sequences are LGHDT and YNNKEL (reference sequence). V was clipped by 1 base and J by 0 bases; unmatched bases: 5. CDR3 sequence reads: CASSQVLGQVSGNTIYF. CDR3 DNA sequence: TGTGCCAGCAGCCAAGTTTTGGGACAGGTCTCTGGAAACACCATATATTTT.

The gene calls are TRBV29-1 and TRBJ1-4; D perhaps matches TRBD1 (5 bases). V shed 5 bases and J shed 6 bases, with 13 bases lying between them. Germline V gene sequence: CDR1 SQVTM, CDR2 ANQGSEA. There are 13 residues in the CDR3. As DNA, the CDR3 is TGCAGCGTTCGCGGGCGGGGGGATGAAAAACTGTTTTTT. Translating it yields CSVRGRGDEKLFF.

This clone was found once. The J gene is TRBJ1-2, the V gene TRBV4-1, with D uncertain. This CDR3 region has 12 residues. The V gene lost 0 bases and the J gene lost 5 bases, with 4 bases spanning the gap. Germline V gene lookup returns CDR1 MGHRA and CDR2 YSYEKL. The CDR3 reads CASSQDHYGYTF. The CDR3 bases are TGCGCCAGCAGCCAAGACCATTATGGCTACACCTTC.

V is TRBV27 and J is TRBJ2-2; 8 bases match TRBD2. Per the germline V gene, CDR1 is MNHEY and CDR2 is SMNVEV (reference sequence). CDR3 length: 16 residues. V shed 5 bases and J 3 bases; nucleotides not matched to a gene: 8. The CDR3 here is CASSPGGGLHTGELFF. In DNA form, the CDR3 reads TGTGCCAGCAGTCCCGGGGGGGGACTTCACACCGGGGAGCTGTTTTTT.

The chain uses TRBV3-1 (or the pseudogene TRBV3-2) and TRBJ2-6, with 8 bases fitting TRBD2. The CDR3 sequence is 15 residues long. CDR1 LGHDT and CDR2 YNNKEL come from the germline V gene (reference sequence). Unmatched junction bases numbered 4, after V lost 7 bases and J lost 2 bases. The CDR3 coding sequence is TGTGCCAGCACCGCGGGGGGTGCTGGGGCCAACGTCCTGACTTTC. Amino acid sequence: CASTAGGAGANVLTF.

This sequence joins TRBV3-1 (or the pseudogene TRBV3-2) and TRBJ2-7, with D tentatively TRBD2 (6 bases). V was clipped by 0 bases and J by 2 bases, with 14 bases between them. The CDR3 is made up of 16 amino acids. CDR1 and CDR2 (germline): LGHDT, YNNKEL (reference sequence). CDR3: CASSQDLAQRAYEQYF. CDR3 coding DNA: TGTGCCAGCAGCCAAGATCTGGCCCAGCGGGCCTACGAGCAGTACTTC.

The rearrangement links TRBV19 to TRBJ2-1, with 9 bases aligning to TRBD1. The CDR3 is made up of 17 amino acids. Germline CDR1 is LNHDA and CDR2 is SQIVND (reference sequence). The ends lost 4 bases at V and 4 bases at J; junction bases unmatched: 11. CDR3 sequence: CASSTPTGTGKYNEQFF. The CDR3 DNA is TGTGCCAGTAGTACCCCGACCGGGACAGGGAAGTACAATGAGCAGTTCTTC.

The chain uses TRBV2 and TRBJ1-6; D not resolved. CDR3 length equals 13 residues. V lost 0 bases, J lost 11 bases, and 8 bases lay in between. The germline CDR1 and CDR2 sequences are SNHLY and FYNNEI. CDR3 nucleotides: TGTGCCAGCAGTGAAGCGGCCGCAACACCCCTCCACTTT. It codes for CASSEAAATPLHF.

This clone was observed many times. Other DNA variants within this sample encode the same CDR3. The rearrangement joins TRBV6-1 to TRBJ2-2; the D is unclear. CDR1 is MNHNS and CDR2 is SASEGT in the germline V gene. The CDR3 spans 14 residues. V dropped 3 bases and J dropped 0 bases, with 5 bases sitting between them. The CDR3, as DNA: TGTGCCAGCAGTGATACGGCGAACACCGGGGAGCTGTTTTTT. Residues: CASSDTANTGELFF.

CDR3 nucleotides: TGTGCCATCAGTGGAGGGGACAGGCGGAACTATGGCTACACCTTC. It codes for CAISGGDRRNYGYTF. The rearrangement links TRBV10-3 to TRBJ1-2; 8 bases line up with TRBD1. The CDR3 consists of 15 residues. CDR1 is ENHRY, CDR2 SYGVKD, per germline. Trimming cost V 4 bases and J 2 bases; bases outside gene matches: 6.

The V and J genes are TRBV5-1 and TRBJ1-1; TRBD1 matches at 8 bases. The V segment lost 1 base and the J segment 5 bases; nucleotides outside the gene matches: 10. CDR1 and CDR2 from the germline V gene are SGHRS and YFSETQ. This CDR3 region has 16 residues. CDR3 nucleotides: TGCGCCAGCAGCTTGCAAGTTAGACAGGGGAATACTGAAGCTTTCTTT. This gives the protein CASSLQVRQGNTEAFF.